This T cell receptor (beta chain) appears in the sequencing data of a study of graft-versus-host responses after intestinal transplantation. The CDR3 extends over 15 amino acids. Germline CDR1 is LGHNA and CDR2 is YSLEER. Trimming stripped 3 bases from V and 0 bases from J, with 12 bases between. With regard to this clone: Its antigen is not identified.

Study-wide findings and caveats: Within the allografts of patients who had graft-donor T cell macrochimerism, graft-versus-host to host-versus-graft clonal ratios were high. Recipient marrow showed GvH clones, some seen first in ileum or blood.

Measured with immunoSEQ multiplex PCR; TCRdb has only the in-frame clones, and not every one. Among 25,000 to 30,000 clones listed, roughly 87% were seen once. The chain is built from TRBV4-3 and TRBJ2-7; D tentatively reads TRBD1 or TRBD2 (5 bases each). Sequenced material: PBMCs, taken roughly 68 weeks after intestinal transplantation. The TCR was taken from a human patient who received an intestinal transplant, so some T cells may come from the graft donor. The CDR3 nucleotides are TGCGCCAGCAGCCAGGGACCGACTACCTCCTACGAGCAGTACTTC. Its protein is CASSQGPTTSYEQYF.